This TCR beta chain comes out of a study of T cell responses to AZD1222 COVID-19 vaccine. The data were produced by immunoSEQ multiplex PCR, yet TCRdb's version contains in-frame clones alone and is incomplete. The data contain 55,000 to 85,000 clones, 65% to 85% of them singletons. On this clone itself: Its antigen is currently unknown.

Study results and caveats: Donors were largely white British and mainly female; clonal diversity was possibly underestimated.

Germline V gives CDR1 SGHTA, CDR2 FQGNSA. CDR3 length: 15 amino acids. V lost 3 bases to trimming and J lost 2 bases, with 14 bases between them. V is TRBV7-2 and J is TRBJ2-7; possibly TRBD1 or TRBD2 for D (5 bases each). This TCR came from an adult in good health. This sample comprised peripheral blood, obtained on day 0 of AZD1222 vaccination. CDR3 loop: CASSLNGANPYEQYF. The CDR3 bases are TGTGCCAGCAGCTTGAACGGGGCCAACCCCTACGAGCAGTACTTC.